These 2 T cell receptor beta chains share one sample of origin, sequenced in a study of OX40 agonist ivuxolimab in advanced cancers. The method was immunoSEQ multiplex PCR; TCRdb's version includes in-frame clones alone and lacks a portion of them. The data hold about 73,000 clones, with 85% to 90% observed a single time. The sequences come from CD4+ or CD8+ T cells sorted from blood, collected in a trial of the OX40 agonist ivuxolimab. These receptors were obtained from an adult with an advanced solid tumor such as melanoma, head and neck, liver or kidney cancer.

This clone was counted between two and nine times. The CDR3 is CASRPDIRIGYTF. For the CDR3, the DNA is TGTGCCAGCAGACCCGACATAAGGATAGGCTACACCTTC. J is TRBJ1-2 and V is TRBV5-4; D uncertain. This CDR3 has 13 residues. V shed 5 bases and J shed 8 bases, with 16 bases lying between them. Per the germline V gene, CDR1 is SGHNT and CDR2 is YYREEE (reference sequence).

The chain recombines TRBV6-1 with TRBJ1-2, with D possibly matching TRBD1 (5 bases). V was pared by 8 bases and J by 3 bases, with 13 bases between. The CDR3 runs 13 residues. CDR1 MNHNS and CDR2 SASEGT come from the germline V gene. The DNA of the CDR3 is TGTGCCAGCGAGGGGCTGGTTGACTATGGCTACACCTTC. This codes for CASEGLVDYGYTF.